This passage covers 19 T cell receptor beta chains from one sample sequenced in a study of regulatory T cells in long-lasting Graves disease. Arm-PCR of CDR3 regions and iRepertoire HTBI primers were the basis on which TCR beta libraries were built. One entry per CDR3 protein, called by TCRdb with MiXCR from the multiplex PCR reads. The data hold 200,000 to 250,000 distinct CDR3 sequences, with about 16% observed a single time. Indicated time point: newly diagnosed GD, antithyroid drugs for less than 3 months. From PBMCs, RNA was extracted and then used to make the TCR library. Material: peripheral blood mononuclear cells (PBMCs), obtained at new diagnosis, from a patient treated with antithyroid drugs. Every receptor here comes from a female donor with Graves disease.

This clonotype has a count of ten or more. The genes are TRBV15 and TRBJ1-2; D possibly corresponds to TRBD1 (5 bases). Germline V lookup: CDR1 LNHNV, CDR2 YYDKDF (reference sequence). The length of the CDR3 is 15 residues. V was cut by 0 bases and J by 5 bases, with 13 bases left in between. For the CDR3, the DNA is TGTGCCACCAGCAGAGAGGCCGGGACCGCGTATGGCTACACCTTC. Residues: CATSREAGTAYGYTF.

In this sample, this clonotype turned up many times. J is TRBJ2-1 and V is TRBV20-1; 10 positions agree with TRBD1. V gave up 1 base and J gave up 5 bases; unmatched junction bases: 2. Germline values: CDR1 DFQATT, CDR2 SNEGSKA (reference sequence). This CDR3 spans 14 amino acids. DNA of the CDR3: TGCAGTGCTAGAGGGGGACAGGGGAACAATGAGCAGTTCTTC. Translating it yields CSARGGQGNNEQFF.

This clonotype was seen many times. The V and J genes are TRBV19 and TRBJ2-1; possibly TRBD2 for D (6 bases). CDR1 LNHDA and CDR2 SQIVND come from the germline V gene (reference sequence). Trimming stripped 0 bases from V and 11 bases from J, with 11 bases between. The CDR3 consists of 13 residues. The CDR3 sequence: CASSIETSTKQFF. As DNA, the CDR3 is TGTGCCAGTAGTATAGAGACTAGTACGAAGCAGTTCTTC.

This clonotype was seen at least ten times. The rearrangement joins TRBV6-5 to TRBJ1-2; a weak D match, TRBD1 (5 bases). The V end lost 0 bases, the J end lost 4 bases, and 12 bases lay between the germline ends. The CDR3 runs 15 residues. Germline V gene data show CDR1 as MNHEY and CDR2 as SVGAGI. The CDR3 DNA is TGTGCCAGCAGTTACTCGGAGGGACGGTTCTATGGCTACACCTTC. Translated, it gives CASSYSEGRFYGYTF.

To note about this clonotype: This may be a read error: a much more frequent sequence differs by one nucleotide. The chain employs TRBV5-4 and TRBJ2-7; maybe TRBD1 (6 bases). Germline CDR1 SGHNT, CDR2 YYREEE (reference sequence). The length of the CDR3 is 15 residues. Trimming shortened V by 4 bases and J by 3 bases, and 17 bases separated the two germline ends. CDR3 protein: CASSVEGDTHYEQYF. The CDR3 coding sequence is TGTGCCAGCAGCGTCGAGGGGGACACGCACTACGAGCAGTACTTC.

This clonotype has at least ten counts. The rearrangement joins TRBV28 to TRBJ1-6; 7 nucleotides match TRBD1. Trimming removed 1 base from V and 13 bases from J; junction bases left unmatched: 10. Germline lookup yields CDR1 MDHEN and CDR2 SYDVKM. The CDR3 is 15 amino acids. CDR3 in amino acids: CASSLYRDSRGPLHF. In nucleotides, the CDR3 is TGTGCCAGCAGTTTATATAGGGACAGCCGTGGGCCCCTCCACTTT.

This clonotype has ten or more counts. The chain combines TRBV5-1 with TRBJ2-3; D may be TRBD2 (6 bases). Per the germline V gene, CDR1 is SGHRS and CDR2 is YFSETQ. This CDR3 spans 16 amino acids. Deletions cut 1 base from V and 0 bases from J, with 12 bases between. CDR3 in DNA: TGCGCCAGCAGCTTGATCGGGAGATCTAGCACAGATACGCAGTATTTT. Its translation is CASSLIGRSSTDTQYF.

This clonotype was picked up many times. V and J are TRBV6-1 and TRBJ2-3; D call uncertain. Trimming stripped 1 base from V and 1 base from J, with 6 bases between. CDR1 and CDR2 (germline): MNHNS, SASEGT. This CDR3 has 14 residues. For the CDR3, the DNA is TGTGCCAGCAGTGAAGTAAAGGGCACAGATACGCAGTATTTT. It yields the protein CASSEVKGTDTQYF.

In this sample, this clonotype turned up many times. This chain uses TRBV7-2 with TRBJ2-3; 12 bases fit TRBD2. Trimming at V came to 8 bases and at J to 7 bases, leaving 10 bases not matched to a gene. Germline V gene data show CDR1 as SGHTA and CDR2 as FQGNSA. CDR3 length: 15 amino acids. CDR3 protein: CASQLAGGPAHTQYF. The CDR3 DNA is TGTGCCAGCCAACTAGCGGGAGGCCCTGCACATACGCAGTATTTT.

Comment on this clonotype: Given a much more abundant clone one base away, this may be a read error. The chain joins TRBV20-1 to TRBJ2-7; tentative D call: TRBD1 (7 bases). Trimming took 0 bases from V and 3 from J, leaving 18 bases between them. The CDR3 loop spans 16 amino acids. Germline V gene sequence: CDR1 DFQATT, CDR2 SNEGSKA (reference sequence). CDR3 bases: TGCAGTGCTAGAGATTCCCCTGGCGGGACAGTCTACGAGCAGTACTTC. It specifies CSARDSPGGTVYEQYF.

Ten or more counts support this clonotype. CDR3 region: CASSDRAALGELFF. CDR3 DNA: TGTGCCAGCTCAGATAGAGCGGCCCTCGGGGAGCTGTTTTTT. The chain carries TRBV18 and TRBJ2-2, with D maybe TRBD2 (5 bases). CDR3 length: 14 amino acids. Germline V CDR1 and CDR2: KGHSH, LQKENI. V dropped 5 bases and J dropped 7 bases, with 14 bases sitting between them.

The chain carries TRBV27 and TRBJ2-3, with TRBD2 identical over 7 bases. The CDR3 sequence is 15 residues long. CDR1 MNHEY and CDR2 SMNVEV come from the germline V gene (reference sequence). V gave up 4 bases and J gave up 4 bases; unmatched junction bases: 8. The CDR3 region has the DNA TGTGCCAGCAGTTCCCCCGGGAGGTTGGCAGATACGCAGTATTTT. Residues: CASSSPGRLADTQYF.

This clonotype was seen repeatedly, ten times or more. The J gene is TRBJ2-1, the V gene TRBV7-9; 10 bases are a match to TRBD2. The CDR3 totals 17 residues. The J segment lost 8 bases and the V segment lost 0 bases, leaving 10 bases of the junction unmatched. Germline CDR1 is SEHNR and CDR2 is FQNEAQ (reference sequence). The CDR3 DNA reads as TGTGCCAGCAGCTTAGCGGGGAGAGCGGGAGGGAGCGATGAGCAGTTCTTC. It specifies CASSLAGRAGGSDEQFF.

This clonotype has ten or more counts. The chain couples TRBV29-1 to TRBJ1-2; D is unclear. The V end lost 7 bases, the J end lost 8 bases, and 17 bases lay between the germline ends. The CDR3 spans 12 residues. The germline gives CDR1 SQVTM, CDR2 ANQGSEA. Here the CDR3 DNA reads TGCAGCGGGTCCTATTGGGAGGAAGGCTACACCTTC. Encoded protein: CSGSYWEEGYTF.

The V gene is TRBV4-3, the J gene TRBJ2-6, with D perhaps TRBD1 (5 bases). V lost 0 bases to trimming and J lost 0 bases, with 9 bases between them. CDR1 LGHNA and CDR2 YSLEER come from the germline V gene. There are 17 residues in the CDR3. Here the CDR3 reads CASSQEQDFSGANVLTF. CDR3 coding DNA: TGCGCCAGCAGCCAAGAACAGGATTTCTCTGGGGCCAACGTCCTGACTTTC.

This sequence joins TRBV2 and TRBJ1-4; 8 bases are shared with TRBD1. With 8 bases clipped from V and 8 bases from J, the junction kept 10 bases outside the gene matches. The CDR3 covers 14 residues. Germline V gene sequence: CDR1 SNHLY, CDR2 FYNNEI. The CDR3 DNA follows: TGTGCCAGCGGCAGGGGGCGTGATGACGAAAAACTGTTTTTT. This encodes CASGRGRDDEKLFF.

In this sample, this clonotype turned up many times. This chain links TRBV28 with TRBJ1-1; tentative D call: TRBD1 (5 bases). CDR3 size: 13 residues. Between the trimmed V and J ends, which lost 2 bases and 5 bases, there was a span of 9 bases. Germline assignment: CDR1 MDHEN and CDR2 SYDVKM. CDR3 nucleotide sequence: TGTGCCAGCAGTTTAACCAGGGAAACTGAAGCTTTCTTT. Amino acid sequence: CASSLTRETEAFF.

The table lists this clonotype with many counts. The rearrangement links TRBV7-2 to TRBJ1-5, with 10 bases lining up with TRBD1. CDR3 length: 14 amino acids. V lost 3 bases to trimming and J lost 7 bases; unmatched junction nucleotides: 3. CDR1 is SGHTA, CDR2 FQGNSA, per germline. The CDR3 coding sequence is TGTGCCAGCAGCTTGACAGGGGGCAGGCAGCCCCAGCATTTT. Its protein is CASSLTGGRQPQHF.

This clonotype occurred many times. The chain recombines TRBV2 with TRBJ1-5, with D unresolved. Trimming removed 3 bases from V and 0 bases from J, with 21 bases in between. This CDR3 contains 19 residues. The germline CDR1 and CDR2 sequences are SNHLY and FYNNEI. The CDR3 loop is CASSDPGLIAAYSNQPQHF. The CDR3 nucleotides read TGTGCCAGCAGTGACCCCGGGTTAATAGCCGCTTATAGCAATCAGCCCCAGCATTTT.